This entry describes one T cell receptor (beta chain). This clonotype was counted ten times or more. Its antigen is still unknown. Base quality data are lacking; no much larger clone is found one base away. The healthy controls were volunteers from blood banks in Maryland, USA. For the sorted-subset TCR libraries, the starting material was roughly 1 million sorted CD4+ or CD8+ T cells. Peripheral blood underwent Ficoll-Hypaque density gradient centrifugation to isolate PBMCs, which were then cryopreserved in liquid nitrogen. Paired sorted CD4+ and CD8+ subsets came from healthy controls, HAM/TSP patients and MS patients. cDNA synthesis used template-switch 5'RACE with a primer carrying a 10-nucleotide random unique molecular identifier tagging each TCR transcript. Every sequencing run yielded over 170 million TCR-beta sequences covering 15-18 subjects. The RNeasy kit was used for extraction of total RNA. TCR-beta VDJ regions were amplified with primers for the TCR constant region and the 5'RACE anchor, using the KAPA Real-time Library Amplification kit. A first PCR added sample indexes and Illumina adaptors, and a second PCR then raised library yield. After Ampure bead purification, the roughly 650 bp TCR product was size-selected on a 2% E-gel SizeSelection system. Library quality was checked on a Bioanalyzer, concentration was measured with Qubit, and libraries were quantified with the Kapa Library Quantification kit before pooling. An Illumina HiSeq 2500 was used to sequence the libraries paired-end at 2 x 150 bp. To increase sequence diversity, about 24-32% phiX was spiked into each library pool. In the source study's methods: The UMI-based MiGEC pipeline processed quality-filtered reads and removed over 80% of raw TCR sequences during error correction. VDJ genes were aligned to IMGT germline references, and each clonotype was defined by a unique CDR3 amino acid sequence together with V-J genes. VDJtools evaluated clonal expansion, Shannon diversity and CDR3 relatedness (CalcPairwiseDistances, ClusterSamples); CLCbio workbench built phylogenetic trees. Expanded clones were defined as having at least 8 unique UMIs, based on coefficient-of-variation modelling across technical triplicates. The public sequencing data were trimmed at Q25 with fastp and processed into clonotypes with MiXCR by TCRdb, which kept only in-frame beta chains. Every CDR3 protein is listed once, alongside the most common genes and DNA of its rows. What appears here as the V and J calls and clone size reflects TCRdb's work, not the paper's. This sample gives 15,000 to 20,000 distinct CDR3 sequences in total; about 10% of them show up just once. Approximately 29% of the sample is in the top ten clones.

The record originates from a study of neurological immune-mediated disorders (dated by TCRdb to the late 2010s). A note on the overall study: Peripheral blood TCR-beta repertoires from patients with HTLV-I-associated myelopathy (HAM/TSP), patients with multiple sclerosis, and healthy controls were compared in the study using UMI-based sequencing. The 90 to 110 TCR-beta libraries covered PBMC samples along with longitudinal samples, technical triplicates, and paired sorted CD4+ and CD8+ T-cell subsets. The cohort included around 70 subjects: some 15 with HAM/TSP, roughly 34 with multiple sclerosis, and around 20 healthy controls.

CDR3 length: 20 amino acids, cysteine to phenylalanine. Only the CDR3 DNA is retained, 60 bases long and in frame from the first base. The germline V gene supplies CDR1 MDHEN and CDR2 SYDVKM. Relative to germline, V is missing 3 bases and J is missing 1 base, with 16 bases of the junction outside any gene match. Results the study describes overall, beyond this receptor: Across subjects, expanded clones never shared an identical CDR3 amino acid sequence, which suggests that the TCR-beta repertoires in every group were private. The highest TCR clonal expansion was observed in HAM/TSP patients, whereas the lowest was observed in MS patients, even when compared with healthy controls.

Recombination linked TRBV28 to TRBJ2-1; 9 junctional bases match TRBD2. The specimen sequenced was CD8+ T cells from blood. The source is a woman aged 45-59 years in good health. The CDR3 here reads CASSFWRGGSAPLSYNEQFF. DNA sequence: TGTGCCAGCAGTTTCTGGCGGGGGGGTTCCGCCCCTCTTTCCTACAATGAGCAGTTCTTC.